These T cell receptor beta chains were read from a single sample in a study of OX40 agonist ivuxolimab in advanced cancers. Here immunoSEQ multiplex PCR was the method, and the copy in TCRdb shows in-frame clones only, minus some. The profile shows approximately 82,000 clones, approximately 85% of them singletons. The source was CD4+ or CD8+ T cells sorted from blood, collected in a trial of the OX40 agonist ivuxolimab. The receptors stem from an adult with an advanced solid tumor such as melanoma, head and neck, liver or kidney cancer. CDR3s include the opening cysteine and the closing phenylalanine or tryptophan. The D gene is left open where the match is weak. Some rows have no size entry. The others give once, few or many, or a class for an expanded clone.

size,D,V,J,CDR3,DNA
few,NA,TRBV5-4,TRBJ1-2,CASSLLQGGAGGYTF,TGTGCCAGCAGCTTACTACAGGGAGGAGCGGGTGGCTACACCTTC
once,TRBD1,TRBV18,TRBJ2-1,CASSPFVIGGTGDNEQFF,TGTGCCAGCTCACCTTTTGTGATCGGCGGGACAGGCGACAATGAGCAGTTCTTC
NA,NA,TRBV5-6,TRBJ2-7,CASSYYRDNTYEQYF,TGTGCCAGCAGCTACTACCGGGACAACACCTACGAGCAGTACTTC
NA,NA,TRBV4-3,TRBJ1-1,CASSQRPLKTEAFF,TGCGCCAGCAGCCAACGGCCCTTGAAAACTGAAGCTTTCTTT
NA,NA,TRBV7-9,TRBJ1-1,CASSSLGGDTEAFF,TGTGCCAGCAGCTCCCTAGGGGGGGACACTGAAGCTTTCTTT
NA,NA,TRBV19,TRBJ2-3,CASSFQGGGPSTDTQYF,TGTGCCAGTAGTTTCCAGGGGGGGGGCCCTAGCACAGATACGCAGTATTTT
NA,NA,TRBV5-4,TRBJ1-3,CASSLKGTSGNTIYF,TGTGCCAGCAGCTTGAAGGGGACCTCTGGAAACACCATATATTTT
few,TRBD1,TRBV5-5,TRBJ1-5,CASSLATGRNQPQHF,TGTGCCAGCAGCTTGGCGACAGGGCGGAATCAGCCCCAGCATTTT
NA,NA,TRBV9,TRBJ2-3,CASSQGTEDTDTQYF,TGTGCCAGCAGCCAAGGCACCGAGGACACAGATACGCAGTATTTT
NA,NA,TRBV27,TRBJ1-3,CASSGRGREDTIYF,TGTGCCAGCAGTGGTAGAGGCAGGGAGGACACCATATATTTT
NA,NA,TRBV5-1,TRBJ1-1,CASSLDTNTEAFF,TGCGCCAGCAGCCTCGACACGAACACTGAAGCCTTCTTT
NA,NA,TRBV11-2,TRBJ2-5,CASSLQETQYF,TGTGCCAGCAGCCTCCAAGAGACCCAGTACTTC
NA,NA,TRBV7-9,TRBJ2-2,CASSPPGATGELFF,TGTGCCAGCAGCCCGCCAGGGGCCACCGGGGAGCTGTTTTTT
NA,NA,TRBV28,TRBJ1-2,CASSLGQGVGYTF,TGTGCCAGCAGTTTGGGTCAGGGCGTGGGCTACACCTTC
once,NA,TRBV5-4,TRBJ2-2,CASRGRMNTGELFF,TGTGCCAGCAGAGGACGGATGAACACCGGGGAGCTGTTTTTT
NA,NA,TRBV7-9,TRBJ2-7,CASSLAGNSYEQYF,TGTGCCAGCAGCTTAGCCGGGAACTCCTACGAGCAGTACTTC
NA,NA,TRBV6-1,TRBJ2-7,CASSYEQYF,TGTGCCAGCAGTTACGAGCAGTACTTC
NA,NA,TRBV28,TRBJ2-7,CASSRDTSLSYEQYF,TGTGCCAGCAGCCGGGACACTTCATTGTCCTACGAGCAGTACTTC
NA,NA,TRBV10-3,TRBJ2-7,CAISESWGKGGEQYF,TGTGCCATCAGTGAGTCATGGGGTAAAGGAGGAGAGCAGTACTTC
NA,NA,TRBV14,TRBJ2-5,CASDSLLGEETQYF,TGTGCCAGCGACAGCCTCCTGGGGGAGGAGACCCAGTACTTC
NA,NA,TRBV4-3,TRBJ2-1,CASSWRQDNNEQFF,TGCGCCAGCAGTTGGCGACAGGACAACAATGAGCAGTTCTTC
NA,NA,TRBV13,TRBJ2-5,CASSLGTQAGTQYF,TGTGCCAGCAGCTTAGGGACTCAAGCGGGGACCCAGTACTTC
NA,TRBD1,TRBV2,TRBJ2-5,CASSGPATGGQIGQETQYF,TGTGCCAGCAGTGGACCCGCGACAGGGGGTCAGATAGGGCAAGAGACCCAGTACTTC
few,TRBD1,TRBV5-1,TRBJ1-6,CASSLTGGWRSPLHF,TGCGCCAGCAGTTTGACAGGGGGCTGGAGGTCACCCCTCCACTTT
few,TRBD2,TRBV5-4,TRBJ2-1,CASSRIGSGGEQFF,TGTGCCAGCAGCAGAATAGGGTCGGGAGGTGAGCAGTTCTTC
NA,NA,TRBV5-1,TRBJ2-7,CASSPQPGTLSSYEQYF,TGCGCCAGCAGCCCGCAACCCGGGACTCTAAGCTCCTACGAGCAGTACTTC
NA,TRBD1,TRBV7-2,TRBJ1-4,CASRGTVPNEKLFF,TGTGCCAGCAGAGGGACAGTACCTAATGAAAAACTGTTTTTT